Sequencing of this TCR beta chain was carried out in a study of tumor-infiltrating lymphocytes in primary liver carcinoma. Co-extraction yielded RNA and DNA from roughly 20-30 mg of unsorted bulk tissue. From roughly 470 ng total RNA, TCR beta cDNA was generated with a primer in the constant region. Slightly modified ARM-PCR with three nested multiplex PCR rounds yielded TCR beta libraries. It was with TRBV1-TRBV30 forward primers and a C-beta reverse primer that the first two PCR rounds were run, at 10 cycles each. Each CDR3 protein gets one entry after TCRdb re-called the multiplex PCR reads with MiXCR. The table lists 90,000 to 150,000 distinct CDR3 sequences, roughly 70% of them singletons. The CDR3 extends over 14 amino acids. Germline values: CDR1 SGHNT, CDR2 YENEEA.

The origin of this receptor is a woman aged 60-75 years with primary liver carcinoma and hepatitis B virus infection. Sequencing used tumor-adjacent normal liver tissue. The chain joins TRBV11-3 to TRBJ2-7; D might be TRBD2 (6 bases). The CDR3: CVRSSAGSSYEQYF. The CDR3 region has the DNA TGTGTCCGCAGTTCGGCCGGGAGCTCCTACGAGCAGTACTTC.